This T cell receptor (beta chain) originates from a study of blood T cells in healthy people across ages. In regard to this clonotype: Its antigen is unidentified.

Study observations and caveats: Age showed a roughly linear inverse relationship with TCR beta diversity per million T cells.

Together with a sample-barcoded 5' primer, a J-beta primer mix was included in a second PCR lasting roughly 6 to 12 cycles. TCRdb redid the calling of the 5' RACE reads with MiXCR, one entry per CDR3 protein. The repertoire holds hundreds of thousands of distinct CDR3 sequences, with about 50% as singletons. CDR3 length: 17 residues. Germline V gene sequence: CDR1 MNHEY, CDR2 SVGEGT. With 3 bases removed from V and 7 bases from J, the gap between germline ends came to 19 bases. This receptor was identified in a woman older than 75 in good health. The genes are TRBV6-2 or TRBV6-3 and TRBJ1-6; no reliable D call. The sequencing input was blood. CDR3 residues: CASSYQVGRKLNSPLHF. The CDR3 coding sequence is TGTGCCAGCAGTTATCAAGTAGGAAGAAAACTAAATTCACCCCTCCACTTT.